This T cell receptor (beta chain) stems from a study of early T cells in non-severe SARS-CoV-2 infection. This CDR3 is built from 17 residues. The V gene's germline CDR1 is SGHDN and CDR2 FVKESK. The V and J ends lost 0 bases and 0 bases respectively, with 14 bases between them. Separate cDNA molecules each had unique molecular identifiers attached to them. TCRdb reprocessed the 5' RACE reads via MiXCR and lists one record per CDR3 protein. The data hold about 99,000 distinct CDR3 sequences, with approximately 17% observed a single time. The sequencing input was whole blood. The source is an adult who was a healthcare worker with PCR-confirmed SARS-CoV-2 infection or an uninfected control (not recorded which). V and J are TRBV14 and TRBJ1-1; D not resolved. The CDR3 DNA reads TGTGCCAGCAGCCAAGATGGCGGGGTTTTAATGAACACTGAAGCTTTCTTT. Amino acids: CASSQDGGVLMNTEAFF.